A selection of T cell receptor beta chains follows, all from one sample in a study of cytomegalovirus exposure and HLA in healthy donors. Some clones are missing from TCRdb's copy, which holds only in-frame ones; the method was immunoSEQ multiplex PCR. The data hold roughly 290,000 clones, with about 87% observed a single time. The sequenced sample consisted of PBMCs. The receptors shown here come from a woman aged 18-29 years in good health and CMV-seronegative. CDR3s include the opening cysteine and the closing phenylalanine or tryptophan. The order of the fields is CDR3 DNA, CDR3 protein, J gene, D gene, clone size, V gene. A D gene is named only where the DNA matches it firmly. Clone sizes are given selectively: once, few, many, or a class where the clone is expanded.

CDR3nt: TGCGCCAGCAGTCACGGGACAGAACACCTTGAAAAACTGTTTTTT; CDR3aa: CASSHGTEHLEKLFF; j_gene: TRBJ1-4; d_gene: TRBD1; abundance: .; v_gene: TRBV23-1
CDR3nt: TGTGCCAGCAGCTTCGGACGGGGGAATGAGCAGTTCTTC; CDR3aa: CASSFGRGNEQFF; j_gene: TRBJ2-1; d_gene: .; abundance: .; v_gene: TRBV7-7
CDR3nt: TGTGCCAGCAGCGACGGGACAGGGGCTCAGCCCCAGCATTTT; CDR3aa: CASSDGTGAQPQHF; j_gene: TRBJ1-5; d_gene: TRBD1; abundance: .; v_gene: TRBV7-8
CDR3nt: TGTGCCAGTAGTCCGGGACTAGTCTCCTACGAGCAGTACTTC; CDR3aa: CASSPGLVSYEQYF; j_gene: TRBJ2-7; d_gene: TRBD2; abundance: .; v_gene: TRBV19
CDR3nt: TGTGCCAGCAGTGATGGTATAGGGGCCACAGAGGGCTACACCTTC; CDR3aa: CASSDGIGATEGYTF; j_gene: TRBJ1-2; d_gene: .; abundance: .; v_gene: TRBV2
CDR3nt: TGTGCCAAGGACCGGGACACAACGAACACCGGGGAGCTGTTTTTT; CDR3aa: CAKDRDTTNTGELFF; j_gene: TRBJ2-2; d_gene: .; abundance: .; v_gene: TRBV2
CDR3nt: TGTGCCAGCAGCTCTGCTGGACTAGCGGGGGTAGGGGAGACCCAGTACTTC; CDR3aa: CASSSAGLAGVGETQYF; j_gene: TRBJ2-5; d_gene: TRBD2; abundance: .; v_gene: TRBV7-2
CDR3nt: TGTGCCAGCAGCAAAAGGGACAGGGGGTTGAAGAACACTGAAGCTTTCTTT; CDR3aa: CASSKRDRGLKNTEAFF; j_gene: TRBJ1-1; d_gene: .; abundance: once; v_gene: TRBV21-1
CDR3nt: TGTGCCAGCAGTGCCCGGACAATAAACTATGGCTACACCTTC; CDR3aa: CASSARTINYGYTF; j_gene: TRBJ1-2; d_gene: .; abundance: .; v_gene: TRBV6-1
CDR3nt: TGTGCCAGCAGCTATTCGAGGGCCTCTGAAGCTTTCTTT; CDR3aa: CASSYSRASEAFF; j_gene: TRBJ1-1; d_gene: .; abundance: .; v_gene: TRBV5-5
CDR3nt: TGTGCCAGCAGCTTGACAGAGTTAGCCAAAAACATTCAGTACTTC; CDR3aa: CASSLTELAKNIQYF; j_gene: TRBJ2-4; d_gene: .; abundance: .; v_gene: TRBV7-8
CDR3nt: TGTGCCAGCTCGCGGGGATTTAACTATGGCTACACCTTC; CDR3aa: CASSRGFNYGYTF; j_gene: TRBJ1-2; d_gene: .; abundance: .; v_gene: TRBV6-1
CDR3nt: TGTGCCAGCAGTGAAAGGGGGGGGATGAACACTGAAGCTTTCTTT; CDR3aa: CASSERGGMNTEAFF; j_gene: TRBJ1-1; d_gene: .; abundance: .; v_gene: TRBV6-1
CDR3nt: TGCAGCGTTGAATTACCAGAAGGAAACACCATATATTTT; CDR3aa: CSVELPEGNTIYF; j_gene: TRBJ1-3; d_gene: .; abundance: .; v_gene: TRBV29-1
CDR3nt: TGTGCCAGCAGCCCCGCAGGCAATTCACCCCTCCACTTT; CDR3aa: CASSPAGNSPLHF; j_gene: TRBJ1-6; d_gene: .; abundance: .; v_gene: TRBV11-2
CDR3nt: TGTGCCAGCAGTGGAGGTTCGGGAGGCACAGATACGCAGTATTTT; CDR3aa: CASSGGSGGTDTQYF; j_gene: TRBJ2-3; d_gene: .; abundance: .; v_gene: TRBV6-4
CDR3nt: TGTGCCAGCAGCGTAGGGGACAGGGGAGCTAATGAAAAACTGTTTTTT; CDR3aa: CASSVGDRGANEKLFF; j_gene: TRBJ1-4; d_gene: TRBD1; abundance: .; v_gene: TRBV9
CDR3nt: TGCGCCAGCAGCCAAGATGGGACAGGGGCGGATACGCAGTATTTT; CDR3aa: CASSQDGTGADTQYF; j_gene: TRBJ2-3; d_gene: TRBD1; abundance: .; v_gene: TRBV4-1
CDR3nt: TGTGCCAGCAGCAAATCCGCCGAGACAGGGCCCAAGTCAACCTACGAGCAGTACTTC; CDR3aa: CASSKSAETGPKSTYEQYF; j_gene: TRBJ2-7; d_gene: .; abundance: .; v_gene: TRBV21-1
CDR3nt: TGTGCCAGCTCACCATTCGACGGGACAGCCTACGAGCAGTACTTC; CDR3aa: CASSPFDGTAYEQYF; j_gene: TRBJ2-7; d_gene: TRBD1; abundance: .; v_gene: TRBV18
CDR3nt: TGTGCCAGCAGTGAAGGATCCTACGAGCAGTACTTC; CDR3aa: CASSEGSYEQYF; j_gene: TRBJ2-7; d_gene: .; abundance: .; v_gene: TRBV2
CDR3nt: TGTGCCAGCAGCCCGAGGCGGTCGGGGTCCTACGAGCAGTACTTC; CDR3aa: CASSPRRSGSYEQYF; j_gene: TRBJ2-7; d_gene: .; abundance: .; v_gene: TRBV7-2
CDR3nt: TGCGCCAGCAGCTCTATGAGTCCTATAGCGGGGGGGGCAGATACGCAGTATTTT; CDR3aa: CASSSMSPIAGGADTQYF; j_gene: TRBJ2-3; d_gene: TRBD2; abundance: .; v_gene: TRBV5-1
CDR3nt: TGTGCCAGCCTCCTGGAAGGGGTGAACACTGAAGCTTTCTTT; CDR3aa: CASLLEGVNTEAFF; j_gene: TRBJ1-1; d_gene: .; abundance: .; v_gene: TRBV2
CDR3nt: TGTGCCAGCAGTGATGGGAGCCACACAATCAATGAGCAGTTCTTC; CDR3aa: CASSDGSHTINEQFF; j_gene: TRBJ2-1; d_gene: .; abundance: .; v_gene: TRBV6-1
CDR3nt: TGTGCCAGCAGAGGGGGCCAGACCCTGCGAGGCTACACCTTC; CDR3aa: CASRGGQTLRGYTF; j_gene: TRBJ1-2; d_gene: TRBD1; abundance: .; v_gene: TRBV28
CDR3nt: TGTGCCACCAGCAGAGATACGAGGGATACGCAGTATTTT; CDR3aa: CATSRDTRDTQYF; j_gene: TRBJ2-3; d_gene: .; abundance: .; v_gene: TRBV15
CDR3nt: TGCGCCAGCAGCTTGGACAGACACTCATCGGATACGCAGTATTTT; CDR3aa: CASSLDRHSSDTQYF; j_gene: TRBJ2-3; d_gene: .; abundance: .; v_gene: TRBV5-1
CDR3nt: TGTGCCAGCACAACGACAGGGGGCGCCGGATACGAGCAGTACTTC; CDR3aa: CASTTTGGAGYEQYF; j_gene: TRBJ2-7; d_gene: TRBD1; abundance: .; v_gene: TRBV2
CDR3nt: TGTGCCAGCAGCGTAGTCTCGGACGCTCGGGGGTATGGCTACACCTTC; CDR3aa: CASSVVSDARGYGYTF; j_gene: TRBJ1-2; d_gene: .; abundance: .; v_gene: TRBV9
CDR3nt: TGCGCCAGCAGCCAAGAAGGGACATGGGCAGGGGAGCTGTTTTTT; CDR3aa: CASSQEGTWAGELFF; j_gene: TRBJ2-2; d_gene: .; abundance: .; v_gene: TRBV4-1
CDR3nt: TGCGCCAGCAGCCATCCCAGACAGGGGGCAACTGGAAACACCATATATTTT; CDR3aa: CASSHPRQGATGNTIYF; j_gene: TRBJ1-3; d_gene: TRBD1; abundance: once; v_gene: TRBV4-1
CDR3nt: TGTGCCAGCTCACCCGGACAGATAAACACCATATATTTT; CDR3aa: CASSPGQINTIYF; j_gene: TRBJ1-3; d_gene: .; abundance: .; v_gene: TRBV18
CDR3nt: TGTGCCCGGGAGCGGGGGCTTGGCGGCTACACCTTC; CDR3aa: CARERGLGGYTF; j_gene: TRBJ1-2; d_gene: .; abundance: .; v_gene: TRBV30
CDR3nt: TGCAGCGCTCGGAGCGGGGCATGGAACACTGAAGCTTTCTTT; CDR3aa: CSARSGAWNTEAFF; j_gene: TRBJ1-1; d_gene: .; abundance: once; v_gene: TRBV29-1
CDR3nt: TGTGCCAGCAGTTTCCTAGCGGGGGGGTCAGGAGATACGCAGTATTTT; CDR3aa: CASSFLAGGSGDTQYF; j_gene: TRBJ2-3; d_gene: TRBD2; abundance: once; v_gene: TRBV6-6
CDR3nt: TGCGCCAGCAGCTTGGAGGGGGTACCTTCCTACGAGCAGTACTTC; CDR3aa: CASSLEGVPSYEQYF; j_gene: TRBJ2-7; d_gene: .; abundance: .; v_gene: TRBV5-1
CDR3nt: TGTGCCAGTAGCGGGGGGCAGCTGAACACTGAAGCTTTCTTT; CDR3aa: CASSGGQLNTEAFF; j_gene: TRBJ1-1; d_gene: .; abundance: .; v_gene: TRBV19
CDR3nt: TGCGCCAGCAGTTATCCCGACAGGGACTCTAACTATGGCTACACCTTT; CDR3aa: CASSYPDRDSNYGYTF; j_gene: TRBJ1-2; d_gene: TRBD1; abundance: .; v_gene: TRBV5-1
CDR3nt: TGTGCCAGCAGCCCCATGACTAGCGGGGGGGCCGACGAGCAGTACTTC; CDR3aa: CASSPMTSGGADEQYF; j_gene: TRBJ2-7; d_gene: TRBD2; abundance: .; v_gene: TRBV13
CDR3nt: TGCGCCAGCAGCTTGGCGGACTTTTCCTATGGCTACACCTTC; CDR3aa: CASSLADFSYGYTF; j_gene: TRBJ1-2; d_gene: .; abundance: .; v_gene: TRBV5-1
CDR3nt: TGTGCCAGCAGCCCAAGATCCGGGACACTTGTAGAAGCTTTCTTT; CDR3aa: CASSPRSGTLVEAFF; j_gene: TRBJ1-1; d_gene: .; abundance: .; v_gene: TRBV7-3
CDR3nt: TGCGCCAGCAGCTCCCTTTCCGGGACAGAACCCTACGAGCAGTACTTC; CDR3aa: CASSSLSGTEPYEQYF; j_gene: TRBJ2-7; d_gene: TRBD1; abundance: .; v_gene: TRBV5-1
CDR3nt: TGTGCCAGCAGTTACATGCAGGGGGGCTACGAGCAGTACTTC; CDR3aa: CASSYMQGGYEQYF; j_gene: TRBJ2-7; d_gene: .; abundance: .; v_gene: TRBV6-5
CDR3nt: TGTGCCAGCAGCTTGGAGACTAGCCCTGGAGAGACCCAGTACTTC; CDR3aa: CASSLETSPGETQYF; j_gene: TRBJ2-5; d_gene: TRBD2; abundance: .; v_gene: TRBV5-4
CDR3nt: TGTGCCAGCAGCGTAGGTGGGGGGGCCGCCCAAGAGACCCAGTACTTC; CDR3aa: CASSVGGGAAQETQYF; j_gene: TRBJ2-5; d_gene: .; abundance: .; v_gene: TRBV9
CDR3nt: TGTGCCAGCAGTGCTAGGGACAGGTCCTACGAGCAGTACTTC; CDR3aa: CASSARDRSYEQYF; j_gene: TRBJ2-7; d_gene: TRBD1; abundance: .; v_gene: TRBV2
CDR3nt: TGCGCCAGCAGTAAGCGCGGGGGGGCCTCGGAGCATAATGAGCAGTTCTTC; CDR3aa: CASSKRGGASEHNEQFF; j_gene: TRBJ2-1; d_gene: TRBD2; abundance: few; v_gene: TRBV5-1
CDR3nt: TGTGCCAGCAGTTTCGGACAGGCCGAGCAGTACTTC; CDR3aa: CASSFGQAEQYF; j_gene: TRBJ2-7; d_gene: TRBD1; abundance: .; v_gene: TRBV6-6
CDR3nt: TGTGCCAGCAGCTTGACCGGACAGGGGAGTGATGGCTACACCTTC; CDR3aa: CASSLTGQGSDGYTF; j_gene: TRBJ1-2; d_gene: TRBD1; abundance: few; v_gene: TRBV7-8
CDR3nt: TGTGCCAGCAGTCAAACCAGACAGGGCGACTATGGCTACACCTTC; CDR3aa: CASSQTRQGDYGYTF; j_gene: TRBJ1-2; d_gene: TRBD1; abundance: .; v_gene: TRBV2